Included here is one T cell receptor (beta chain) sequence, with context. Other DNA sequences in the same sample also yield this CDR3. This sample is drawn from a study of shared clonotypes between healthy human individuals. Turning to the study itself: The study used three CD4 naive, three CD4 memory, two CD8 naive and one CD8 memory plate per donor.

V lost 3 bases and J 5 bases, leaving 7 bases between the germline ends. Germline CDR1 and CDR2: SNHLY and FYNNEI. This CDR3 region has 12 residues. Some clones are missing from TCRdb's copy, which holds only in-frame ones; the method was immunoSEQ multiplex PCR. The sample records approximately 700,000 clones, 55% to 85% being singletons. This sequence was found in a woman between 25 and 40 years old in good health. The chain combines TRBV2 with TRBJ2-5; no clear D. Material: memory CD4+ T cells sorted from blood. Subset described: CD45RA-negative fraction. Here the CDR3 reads CASSERRETQYF. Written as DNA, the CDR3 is TGTGCCAGCAGTGAGCGTCGGGAGACCCAGTACTTC.